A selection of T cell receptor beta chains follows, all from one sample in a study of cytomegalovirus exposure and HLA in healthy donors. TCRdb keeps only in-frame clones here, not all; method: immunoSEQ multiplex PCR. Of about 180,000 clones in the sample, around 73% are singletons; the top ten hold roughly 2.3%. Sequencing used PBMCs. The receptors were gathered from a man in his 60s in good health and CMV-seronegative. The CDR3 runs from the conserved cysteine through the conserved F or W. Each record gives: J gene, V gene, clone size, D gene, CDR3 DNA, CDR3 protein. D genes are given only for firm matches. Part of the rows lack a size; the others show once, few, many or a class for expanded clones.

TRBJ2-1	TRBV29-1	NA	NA	TGCAGCGCCGAGGGTGGAGACTTTTACAATGAGCAGTTCTTC	CSAEGGDFYNEQFF
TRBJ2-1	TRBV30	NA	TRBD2	TGTGCCTGGAGTACCCAAAGACTAGCGGGATTTTCGGGCAATGAGCAGTTCTTC	CAWSTQRLAGFSGNEQFF
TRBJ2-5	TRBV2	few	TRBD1	TGTGCCAGCAGTTCAGAGGGGGCGGGCGAGACCCAGTACTTC	CASSSEGAGETQYF
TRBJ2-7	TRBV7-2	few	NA	TGTGCCAGCAGCTTAAGTGTGGGGGCTACTTACGAGCAGTACTTC	CASSLSVGATYEQYF
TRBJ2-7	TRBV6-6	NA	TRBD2	TGTGCCAGCAGTATGCTAGCGGCTGGCTACGAGCAGTACTTC	CASSMLAAGYEQYF
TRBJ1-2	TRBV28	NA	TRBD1	TGTGCCGGGGGTGACAGGGGTAACTATGGCTACACCTTC	CAGGDRGNYGYTF
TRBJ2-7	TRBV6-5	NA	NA	TGTGCCAGCACCCCCACAAGAAGCTCCTACGAGCAGTACTTC	CASTPTRSSYEQYF
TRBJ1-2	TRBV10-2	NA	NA	TGCGCCAGCAGTGTGTTAGGGGGGGGTATCTATGGCTACCCCTTC	CASSVLGGGIYGYPF
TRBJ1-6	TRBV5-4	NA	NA	TGTGCCAGCAGCCCCAAACCCGGGGGGCAGACGAGTAATTCACCCCTCCACTTT	CASSPKPGGQTSNSPLHF
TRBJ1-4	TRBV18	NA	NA	TGTGCCAGCTCACCCGGCGGGGGACTACAAGCTAATGAAAAACTGTTTTTT	CASSPGGGLQANEKLFF
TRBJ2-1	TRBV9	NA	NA	TGTGCCAGCAGCTTCCTCCCTAGCGACTCCTACAATGAGCAGTTCTTC	CASSFLPSDSYNEQFF
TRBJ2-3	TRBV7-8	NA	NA	TGTGCCAGCAGCCATACTCGGGGGGATACGCAGTATTTT	CASSHTRGDTQYF
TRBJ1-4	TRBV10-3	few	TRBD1	TGTGCCATCAGTGAGTTAAGGACAGGGGGCGCGGCTAATGAAAAACTGTTTTTT	CAISELRTGGAANEKLFF
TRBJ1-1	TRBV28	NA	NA	TGTGCCAGCAGTTTATGGCAGGGCACTGAAGCTTTCTTT	CASSLWQGTEAFF
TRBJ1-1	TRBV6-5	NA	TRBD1	TGTGCCAGCAGGCGTACGGACAGGGGGACTGAAGCTTTCTTT	CASRRTDRGTEAFF
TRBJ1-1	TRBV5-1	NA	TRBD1	TGCGCCAGCAGCTTTGGCCGGACAGGAAACACTGAAGCTTTCTTT	CASSFGRTGNTEAFF
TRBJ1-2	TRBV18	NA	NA	TGTGCCAGCTCACCACCGCAGGGTACCTATGGCTACCCCTTC	CASSPPQGTYGYPF
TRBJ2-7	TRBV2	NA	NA	TGTGCCAGCAGTGATTACAGGGACCGATGGAACGAGCAGTACTTC	CASSDYRDRWNEQYF
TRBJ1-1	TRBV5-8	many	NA	TGTGCCAGCAGCTTTTCTGTGAACACTGAAGCTTTCTTT	CASSFSVNTEAFF
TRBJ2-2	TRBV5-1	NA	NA	TGCGCCAGCAGCTTCGGTGTGGGGGGATTCAACACCGGGGAGCTGTTTTTT	CASSFGVGGFNTGELFF
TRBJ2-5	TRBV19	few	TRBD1	TGTGCCAGTCAACAGGGGAATCTGGAGACCCAGTACTTC	CASQQGNLETQYF
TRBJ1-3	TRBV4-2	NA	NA	TGTGCCAGCAGCCAAGTAGTCCGGGTCTCTGGAAACACCATATATTTT	CASSQVVRVSGNTIYF
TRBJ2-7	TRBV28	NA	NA	TGTGCCAGCAGTCCCCGTCGGCAGGGCCACTCCTACGAGCAGTACTTC	CASSPRRQGHSYEQYF
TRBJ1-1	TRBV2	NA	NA	TGTGCCAGCAAGGGGGGGATAGAGGCTTTCTTT	CASKGGIEAFF
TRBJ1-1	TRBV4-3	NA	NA	TGCGCCAGCAGCCTCCAGATGGAGGCTGAAGCTTTCTTT	CASSLQMEAEAFF
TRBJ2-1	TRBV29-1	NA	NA	TGCAGCGTTGAAGAAGGGGCTATTTCTTACAATGAGCAGTTCTTC	CSVEEGAISYNEQFF
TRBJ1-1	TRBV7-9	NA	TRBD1	TGTGCCAGCAGCCAAGGACAGGCGAACACTGAAGCTTTCTTT	CASSQGQANTEAFF
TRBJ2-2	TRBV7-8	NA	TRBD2	TGTGCCAGCAGCTTAGCCGGGGGGGGACCCGGGGAGCTGTTTTTT	CASSLAGGGPGELFF
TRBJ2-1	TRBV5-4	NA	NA	TGTGCCAGCAGCTACATTGGCAATGAGCAGTTCTTC	CASSYIGNEQFF
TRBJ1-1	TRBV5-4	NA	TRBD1	TGTGCCAGCAGCGGGGGACAGGGGAACACTGAAGCTTTCTTT	CASSGGQGNTEAFF
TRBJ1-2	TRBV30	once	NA	TGTGCCTGGAGTGCGACATATGGCTACACCTTC	CAWSATYGYTF